A single sample gave rise to the 9 T cell receptor beta chains below, sequenced in a study of identifying expanded T cells in peripheral blood. Clones were sequenced by immunoSEQ multiplex PCR, and TCRdb holds only the in-frame ones, with some missing. The table includes some 100,000 clones, approximately 89% detected once. The sample consisted of blood. These receptors were collected from a person aged 18 to 75 in good health.

This chain connects TRBV13 to TRBJ2-3; D gene uncertain. The CDR3 loop spans 13 amino acids. In germline, CDR1 is PRHDT, CDR2 FYEKMQ (reference sequence). Trimming pared 4 bases from V and 4 bases from J, leaving 9 bases between. DNA for the CDR3: TGTGCCAGCAGCTACGCAGCCGCAGATACGCAGTATTTT. It specifies CASSYAAADTQYF.

The chain couples TRBV9 to TRBJ1-3; no clear D. CDR1 and CDR2 (germline): SGDLS, YYNGEE. This CDR3 region has 15 residues. Trimming took off 2 bases at V and 0 bases at J, with 9 bases between the two ends. The CDR3 here is CASSVESNSGNTIYF. The CDR3 coding sequence is TGTGCCAGCAGCGTTGAGTCCAACTCTGGAAACACCATATATTTT.

CDR3 in amino acids: CASSLKARQGADEAFF. The CDR3 DNA follows: TGTGCCAGCAGCTTAAAAGCGAGACAGGGAGCCGATGAAGCTTTCTTT. This chain connects TRBV7-2 to TRBJ1-1; 7 bases map to TRBD1. CDR1 SGHTA and CDR2 FQGNSA come from the germline V gene. V lost 2 bases and J lost 7; bases outside the gene matches: 13. This CDR3 comprises 16 residues.

V usage is TRBV2 and J usage is TRBJ1-5, with D unclear. With 4 bases removed from V and 11 bases from J, the gap between germline ends came to 15 bases. The length of the CDR3 is 13 residues. The V gene's germline CDR1 is SNHLY and CDR2 FYNNEI. The DNA for the CDR3 is TGTGCCAGCAGTGGGACCCTTTTTGGAGCCCAGCATTTT. Protein: CASSGTLFGAQHF.

This clone was recorded a few times. The chain uses TRBV10-3 and TRBJ2-7; D unclear. This CDR3 has 14 residues. Germline loops: CDR1 ENHRY, CDR2 SYGVKD. Trimming pared 0 bases from V and 7 bases from J, leaving 13 bases between. In DNA form, the CDR3 reads TGTGCCATCAGTGAGTCGAGAGGCAACGGGGAGCAGTACTTC. It codes for CAISESRGNGEQYF.

This chain uses TRBV7-9 with TRBJ1-1, with D uncertain. This CDR3 comprises 13 residues. V shed 1 base and J shed 0 bases, with 3 bases lying between them. Germline values: CDR1 SEHNR, CDR2 FQNEAQ (reference sequence). The CDR3: CASSLDMNTEAFF. Here the CDR3 DNA reads TGTGCCAGCAGCTTAGATATGAACACTGAAGCTTTCTTT. Full variable domain (outside the CDR3, taken from reference TRBV7-9 and TRBJ1-1): DTGVSQNPRHKITKRGQNVTFRCDPISEHNRLYWYRQTLGQGPEFLTYFQNEAQLEKSRLLSDRFSAERPKGSFSTLEIQRTEQGDSAMYLCASSLDMNTEAFFGQGTRLTVV.

The chain links TRBV19 to TRBJ2-5, with 15 bases identical to TRBD2. Looked up from germline, CDR1 is LNHDA and CDR2 is SQIVND (reference sequence). This CDR3 contains 15 residues. V lost 5 bases, J lost 5 bases, and 3 bases stayed unmatched. The CDR3 DNA sequence: TGTGCCAGTAGTCGGACTAGCGGGGGGGACGAGACCCAGTACTTC. Amino acid sequence: CASSRTSGGDETQYF.

The chain is built from TRBV6-4 and TRBJ1-2, with D tentatively TRBD1 (6 bases). This CDR3 is 13 amino acids long. The ends were cut back, 2 bases at V and 7 bases at J, with 11 bases in the middle. Germline CDR1 is MRHNA and CDR2 is SNTAGT. For the CDR3, the DNA is TGTGCCAGCAGTGACACAGGGATAGGTGGCTACACCTTC. Amino acid sequence: CASSDTGIGGYTF.

The chain carries TRBV28 and TRBJ1-4, with D maybe TRBD1 (5 bases). The CDR3 length is 15 residues. The V and J ends lost 3 bases and 5 bases respectively, with 13 bases between them. Germline V lookup: CDR1 MDHEN, CDR2 SYDVKM. The DNA of the CDR3 is TGTGCCAGCAGTTTGAAGGGCAGGACAAATGAAAAACTGTTTTTT. Protein sequence: CASSLKGRTNEKLFF.